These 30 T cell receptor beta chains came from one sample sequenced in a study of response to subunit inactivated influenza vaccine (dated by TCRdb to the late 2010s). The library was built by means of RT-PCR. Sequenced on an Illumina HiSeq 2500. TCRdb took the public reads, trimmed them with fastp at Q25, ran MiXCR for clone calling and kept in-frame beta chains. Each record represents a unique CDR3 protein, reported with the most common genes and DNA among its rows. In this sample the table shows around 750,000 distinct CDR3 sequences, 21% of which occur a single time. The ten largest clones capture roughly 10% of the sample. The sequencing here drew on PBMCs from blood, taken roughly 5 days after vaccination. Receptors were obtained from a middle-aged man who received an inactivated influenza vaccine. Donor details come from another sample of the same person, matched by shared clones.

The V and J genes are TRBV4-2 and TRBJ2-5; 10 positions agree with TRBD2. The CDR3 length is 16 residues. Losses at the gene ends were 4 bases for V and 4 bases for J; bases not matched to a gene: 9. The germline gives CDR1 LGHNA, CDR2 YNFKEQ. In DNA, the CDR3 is TGTGCCAGCAGCCCTTTTCGGGCTAGCGGGGGAGAGACCCAGTACTTC. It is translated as CASSPFRASGGETQYF.

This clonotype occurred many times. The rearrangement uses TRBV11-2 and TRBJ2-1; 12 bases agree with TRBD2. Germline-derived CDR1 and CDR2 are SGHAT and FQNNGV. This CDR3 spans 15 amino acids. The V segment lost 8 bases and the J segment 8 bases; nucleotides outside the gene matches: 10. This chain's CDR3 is CASHPLAGGPYEQFF. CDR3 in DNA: TGTGCCAGCCACCCCCTAGCGGGAGGGCCGTATGAGCAGTTCTTC.

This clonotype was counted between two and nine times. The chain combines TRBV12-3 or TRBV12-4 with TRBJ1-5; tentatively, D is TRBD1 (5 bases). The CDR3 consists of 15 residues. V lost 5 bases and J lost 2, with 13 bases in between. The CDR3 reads CASSPPGSGNQPQHF. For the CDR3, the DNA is TGTGCCAGCAGTCCTCCAGGGAGTGGCAATCAGCCCCAGCATTTT.

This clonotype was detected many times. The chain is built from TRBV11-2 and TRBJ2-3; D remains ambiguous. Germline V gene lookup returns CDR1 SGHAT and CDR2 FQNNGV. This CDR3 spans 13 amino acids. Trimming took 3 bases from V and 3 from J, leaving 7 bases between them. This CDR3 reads CASSFSGTDTQYF. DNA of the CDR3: TGTGCCAGCAGCTTTAGTGGTACAGATACGCAGTATTTT.

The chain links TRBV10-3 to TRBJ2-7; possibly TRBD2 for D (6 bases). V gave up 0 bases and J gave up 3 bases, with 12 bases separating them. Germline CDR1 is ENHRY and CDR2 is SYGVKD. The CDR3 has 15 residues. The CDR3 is CAISESATRNYEQYF. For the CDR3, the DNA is TGTGCCATCAGTGAGTCGGCGACTAGAAACTACGAGCAGTACTTC.

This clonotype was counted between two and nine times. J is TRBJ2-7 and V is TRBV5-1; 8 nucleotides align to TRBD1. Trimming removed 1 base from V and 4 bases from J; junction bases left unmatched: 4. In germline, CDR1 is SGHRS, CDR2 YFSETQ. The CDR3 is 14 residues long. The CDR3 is CASSLTQGAYEQYF. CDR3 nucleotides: TGCGCCAGCAGCTTGACCCAGGGGGCTTACGAGCAGTACTTC.

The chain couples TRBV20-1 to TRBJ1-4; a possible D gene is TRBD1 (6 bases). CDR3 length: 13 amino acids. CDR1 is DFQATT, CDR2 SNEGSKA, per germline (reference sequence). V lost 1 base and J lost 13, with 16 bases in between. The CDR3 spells CSARVGQGRRLFF. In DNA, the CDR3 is TGCAGTGCTAGAGTTGGGCAGGGGAGAAGACTGTTTTTT.

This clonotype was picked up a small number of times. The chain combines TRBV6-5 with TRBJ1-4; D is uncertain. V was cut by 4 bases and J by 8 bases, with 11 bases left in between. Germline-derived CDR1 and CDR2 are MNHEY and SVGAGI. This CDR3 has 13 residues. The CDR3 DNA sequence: TGTGCCAGCAGTTGGTCCGGCATGGAAAAACTGTTTTTT. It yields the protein CASSWSGMEKLFF.

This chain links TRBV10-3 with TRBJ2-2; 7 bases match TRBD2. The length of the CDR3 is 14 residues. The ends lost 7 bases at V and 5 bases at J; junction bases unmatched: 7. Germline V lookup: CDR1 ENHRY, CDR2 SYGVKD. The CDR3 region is CAIKSGGLTGELFF. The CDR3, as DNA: TGTGCCATCAAATCGGGAGGTTTGACCGGGGAGCTGTTTTTT.

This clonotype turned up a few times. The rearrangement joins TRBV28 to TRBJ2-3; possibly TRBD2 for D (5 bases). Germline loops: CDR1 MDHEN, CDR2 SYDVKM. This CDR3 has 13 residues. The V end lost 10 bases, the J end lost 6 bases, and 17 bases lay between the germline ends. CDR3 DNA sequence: TGTGCCACTAGCCTTCAAGTCGGGGATACGCAGTATTTT. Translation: CATSLQVGDTQYF.

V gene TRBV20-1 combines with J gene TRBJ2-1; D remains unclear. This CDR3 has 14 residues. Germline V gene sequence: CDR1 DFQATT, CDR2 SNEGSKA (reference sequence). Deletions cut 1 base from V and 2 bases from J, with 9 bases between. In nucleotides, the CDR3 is TGCAGTGCTAGAGGCGACCGAACCTACAATGAGCAGTTCTTC. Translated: CSARGDRTYNEQFF.

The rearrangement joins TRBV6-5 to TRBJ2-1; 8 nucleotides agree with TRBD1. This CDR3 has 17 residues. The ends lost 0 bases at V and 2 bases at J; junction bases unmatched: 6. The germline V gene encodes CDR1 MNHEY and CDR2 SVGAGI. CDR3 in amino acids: CASSYSKQGVPYNEQFF. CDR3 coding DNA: TGTGCCAGCAGTTACTCAAAACAGGGGGTTCCCTACAATGAGCAGTTCTTC.

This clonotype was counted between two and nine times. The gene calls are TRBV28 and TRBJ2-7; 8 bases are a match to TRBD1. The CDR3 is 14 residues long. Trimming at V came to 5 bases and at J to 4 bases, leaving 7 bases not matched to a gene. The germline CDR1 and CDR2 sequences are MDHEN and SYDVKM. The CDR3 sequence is CASSGQGYSYEQYF. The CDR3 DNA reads TGTGCCAGCAGTGGACAGGGATATTCGTACGAGCAGTACTTC.

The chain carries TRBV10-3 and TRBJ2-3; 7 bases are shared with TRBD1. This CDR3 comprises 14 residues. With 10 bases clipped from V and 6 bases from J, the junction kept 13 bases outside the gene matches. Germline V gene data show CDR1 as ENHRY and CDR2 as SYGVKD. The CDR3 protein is CATVRQGRGDTQYF. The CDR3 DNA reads TGTGCCACAGTAAGACAGGGAAGAGGGGATACGCAGTATTTT.

The DNA of the CDR3 is TGCAGCGCCGCTGAGGGAGTGGGTGAAGCTTTCTTT. It translates to CSAAEGVGEAFF. The chain is built from TRBV29-1 and TRBJ1-1, with D unclear. The V end was cut by 7 bases, the J end by 7 bases, with 16 bases between. This CDR3 spans 12 amino acids. Per the germline V gene, CDR1 is SQVTM and CDR2 is ANQGSEA.

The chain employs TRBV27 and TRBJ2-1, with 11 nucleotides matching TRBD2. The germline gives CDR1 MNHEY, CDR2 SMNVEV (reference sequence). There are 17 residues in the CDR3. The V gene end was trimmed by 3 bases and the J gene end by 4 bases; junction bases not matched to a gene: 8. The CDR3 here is CASSFVTSGSKYNEQFF. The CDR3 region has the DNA TGTGCCAGCAGTTTTGTCACTAGCGGGAGCAAGTACAATGAGCAGTTCTTC.

CDR3 residues: CASSPDTGRWGETQYF. The CDR3 DNA reads as TGTGCCAGCTCACCAGATACAGGGCGGTGGGGAGAGACCCAGTACTTC. This chain connects TRBV18 to TRBJ2-5, with D possibly TRBD1 on 6 matching bases. The CDR3 contains 16 residues. Trimming left V 2 bases short and J 4 bases short, with 17 bases between. Germline CDR1 is KGHSH and CDR2 is LQKENI. Full variable domain (outside the CDR3, taken from reference TRBV18 and TRBJ2-5): NAGVMQNPRHLVRRRGQEARLRCSPMKGHSHVYWYRQLPEEGLKFMVYLQKENIIDESGMPKERFSAEFPKEGPSILRIQQVVRGDSAAYFCASSPDTGRWGETQYFGPGTRLLVL.

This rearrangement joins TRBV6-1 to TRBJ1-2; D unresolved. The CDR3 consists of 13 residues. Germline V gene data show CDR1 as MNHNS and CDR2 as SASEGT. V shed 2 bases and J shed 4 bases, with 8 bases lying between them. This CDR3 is CASSENSPYGYTF. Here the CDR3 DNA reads TGTGCCAGCAGTGAAAACTCCCCCTATGGCTACACCTTC.

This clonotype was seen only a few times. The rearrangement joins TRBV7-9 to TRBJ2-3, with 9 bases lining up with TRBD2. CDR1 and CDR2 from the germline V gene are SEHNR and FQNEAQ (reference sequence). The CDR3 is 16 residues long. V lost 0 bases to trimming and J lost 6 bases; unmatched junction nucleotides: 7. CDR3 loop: CASSLARLAAGDTQYF. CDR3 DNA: TGTGCCAGCAGCTTAGCGCGACTAGCGGCCGGGGATACGCAGTATTTT.

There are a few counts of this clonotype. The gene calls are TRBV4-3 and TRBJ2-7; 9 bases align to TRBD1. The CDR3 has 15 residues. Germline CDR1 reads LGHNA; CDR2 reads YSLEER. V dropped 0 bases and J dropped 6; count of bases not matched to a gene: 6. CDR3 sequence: CASSQEPGQGTEQYF. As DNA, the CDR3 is TGCGCCAGCAGCCAAGAGCCGGGACAGGGAACCGAGCAGTACTTC.

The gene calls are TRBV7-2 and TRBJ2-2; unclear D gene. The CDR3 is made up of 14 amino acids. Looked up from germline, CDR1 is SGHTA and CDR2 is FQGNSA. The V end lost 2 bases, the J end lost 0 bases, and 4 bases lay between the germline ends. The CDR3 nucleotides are TGTGCCAGCAGCTTAACATCGAACACCGGGGAGCTGTTTTTT. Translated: CASSLTSNTGELFF.

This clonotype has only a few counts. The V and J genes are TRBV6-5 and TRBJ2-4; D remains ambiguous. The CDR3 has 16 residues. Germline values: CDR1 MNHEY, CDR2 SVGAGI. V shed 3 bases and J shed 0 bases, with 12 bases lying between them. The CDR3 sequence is CASSYLATTAKNIQYF. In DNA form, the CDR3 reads TGTGCCAGCAGTTATCTGGCCACTACAGCCAAAAACATTCAGTACTTC.

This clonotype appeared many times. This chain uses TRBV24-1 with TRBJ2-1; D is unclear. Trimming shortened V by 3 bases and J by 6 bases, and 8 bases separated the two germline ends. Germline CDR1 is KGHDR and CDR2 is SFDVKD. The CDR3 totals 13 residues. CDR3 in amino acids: CATSDVWGNEQFF. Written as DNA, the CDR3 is TGTGCCACCAGTGATGTCTGGGGCAATGAGCAGTTCTTC.

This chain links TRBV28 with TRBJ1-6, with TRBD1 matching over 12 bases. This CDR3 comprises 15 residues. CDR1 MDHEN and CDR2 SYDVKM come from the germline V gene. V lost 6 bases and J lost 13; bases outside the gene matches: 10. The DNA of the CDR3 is TGTGCCAGCAGGAGTCACGGGACAGGGGGCGTCCCCCTCCACTTT. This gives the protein CASRSHGTGGVPLHF.

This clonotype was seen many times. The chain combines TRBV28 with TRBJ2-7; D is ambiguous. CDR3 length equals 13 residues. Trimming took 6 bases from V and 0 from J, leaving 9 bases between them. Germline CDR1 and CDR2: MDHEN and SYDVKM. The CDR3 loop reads CASSTPSSYEQYF. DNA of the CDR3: TGTGCCAGCAGCACCCCGAGCTCCTACGAGCAGTACTTC.

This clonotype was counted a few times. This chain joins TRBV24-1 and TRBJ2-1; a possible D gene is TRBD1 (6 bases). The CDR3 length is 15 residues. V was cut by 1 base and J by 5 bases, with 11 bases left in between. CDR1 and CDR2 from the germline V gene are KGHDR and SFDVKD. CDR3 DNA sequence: TGTGCCACCAGTGATTTTGGACAGAGAAACAATGAGCAGTTCTTC. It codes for CATSDFGQRNNEQFF.

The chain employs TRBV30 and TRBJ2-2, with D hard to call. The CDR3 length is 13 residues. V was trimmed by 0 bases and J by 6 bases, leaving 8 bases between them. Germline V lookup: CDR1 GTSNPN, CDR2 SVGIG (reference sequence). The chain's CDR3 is CAWSVQFSGELFF. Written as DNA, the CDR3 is TGTGCCTGGAGTGTACAGTTTTCCGGGGAGCTGTTTTTT.

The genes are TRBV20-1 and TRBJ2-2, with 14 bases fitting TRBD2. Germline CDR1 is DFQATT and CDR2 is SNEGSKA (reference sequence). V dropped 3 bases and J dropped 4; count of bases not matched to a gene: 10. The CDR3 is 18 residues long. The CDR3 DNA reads TGCAGTGCTAGGGGGACTAGCGGGAGCCTACCGGGCACCGGGGAGCTGTTTTTT. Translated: CSARGTSGSLPGTGELFF.

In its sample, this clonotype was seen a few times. The CDR3 here is CASSLKPGLGVSEQFF. DNA for the CDR3: TGTGCCAGCAGCTTAAAACCGGGACTAGGGGTGAGTGAGCAGTTCTTC. This rearrangement joins TRBV11-2 to TRBJ2-1; 8 bases are shared with TRBD2. There are 16 residues in the CDR3. J was trimmed by 9 bases and V by 2 bases; bases with no gene match: 12. Germline V gene sequence: CDR1 SGHAT, CDR2 FQNNGV.

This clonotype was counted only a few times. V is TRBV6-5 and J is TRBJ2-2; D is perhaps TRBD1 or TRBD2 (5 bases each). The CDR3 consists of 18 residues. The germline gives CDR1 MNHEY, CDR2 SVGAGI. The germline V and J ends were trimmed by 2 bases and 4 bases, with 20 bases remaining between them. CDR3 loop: CASSYRGRLLRLTGELFF. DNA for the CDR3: TGTGCCAGCAGTTACCGGGGACGACTATTACGACTCACCGGGGAGCTGTTTTTT.